The 27 T cell receptor beta chains listed next were all sequenced from one sample in a study of OX40 agonist ivuxolimab in advanced cancers. The repertoire was sequenced with immunoSEQ multiplex PCR; TCRdb's copy has only in-frame clones and lacks some. The sample yields around 77,000 clones, around nine tenths seen once. The specimen was CD4+ or CD8+ T cells sorted from blood, collected in a trial of the OX40 agonist ivuxolimab. These receptors all come from an adult with an advanced solid tumor such as melanoma, head and neck, liver or kidney cancer.

V is TRBV7-9 and J is TRBJ1-5; TRBD1 agrees at 8 bases. The CDR3 runs 15 residues. Germline CDR1 SEHNR, CDR2 FQNEAQ (reference sequence). Trimming removed 4 bases from V and 3 bases from J; junction bases left unmatched: 5. The CDR3 DNA reads TGTGCCAGCAGCTCGGACAGGGCGATCAATCAGCCCCAGCATTTT. Translating it yields CASSSDRAINQPQHF.

The V call is TRBV15, the J call TRBJ2-1; D remains ambiguous. Germline V gene sequence: CDR1 LNHNV, CDR2 YYDKDF (reference sequence). Between the trimmed V and J ends, which lost 2 bases and 6 bases, there was a span of 5 bases. The CDR3 has 12 residues. The CDR3 DNA reads TGTGCCACCAGCAGAATAATCAATGAGCAGTTCTTC. It translates to CATSRIINEQFF.

The chain is built from TRBV28 and TRBJ2-6; 11 nucleotides line up with TRBD1. The CDR3 has 19 amino acids. After removal of 8 bases from V and 1 base from J, the junction contained 13 bases not matched to a gene. Germline CDR1 reads MDHEN; CDR2 reads SYDVKM. The CDR3 nucleotides read TGTGCCAGCTTTGGGACCCCCGGGACAGGGGGATCTGGGGCCAACGTCCTGACTTTC. As protein: CASFGTPGTGGSGANVLTF.

The gene calls are TRBV7-2 and TRBJ2-5, with a weak D call TRBD2 (5 bases). This CDR3 comprises 13 residues. Trimming removed 0 bases at V and 4 bases at J, with 6 bases between. CDR1 and CDR2 (germline): SGHTA, FQGNSA. The CDR3, as DNA: TGTGCCAGCAGCTTAGCGGGAGTAGAGACCCAGTACTTC. It specifies CASSLAGVETQYF.

The J gene is TRBJ2-1, the V gene TRBV20-1; D remains unclear. There are 11 residues in the CDR3. Germline values: CDR1 DFQATT, CDR2 SNEGSKA (reference sequence). The ends were cut back, 6 bases at V and 7 bases at J, with 10 bases in the middle. CDR3 DNA sequence: TGCAGTGCACCTAGGGCAAATGAGCAGTTCTTC. It codes for CSAPRANEQFF.

V is TRBV29-1 and J is TRBJ2-7, with 9 bases aligning to TRBD1. Per the germline V gene, CDR1 is SQVTM and CDR2 is ANQGSEA. Unmatched junction bases numbered 16, after V lost 3 bases and J lost 7 bases. The length of the CDR3 is 16 residues. In DNA form, the CDR3 reads TGCAGCGTTGAGGGCCCCCGGGACAGGGCGATGGAGGAGCAGTACTTC. Residues: CSVEGPRDRAMEEQYF.

The chain joins TRBV6-6 to TRBJ1-5; D not resolved. Germline V lookup: CDR1 MNHNY, CDR2 SVGAGI (reference sequence). The V end lost 8 bases, the J end lost 7 bases, and 12 bases lay between the germline ends. The CDR3 runs to 12 residues. The CDR3: CASSPFLQPQHF. CDR3 DNA: TGTGCCAGCTCACCTTTCCTCCAGCCCCAGCATTTT.

V usage is TRBV19 and J usage is TRBJ2-6, with 7 bases that match TRBD1. Trimming took 6 bases from V and 0 from J; bases not matched to a gene: 5. The CDR3 loop spans 16 amino acids. Germline lookup yields CDR1 LNHDA and CDR2 SQIVND (reference sequence). The CDR3 DNA is TGTGCCAGTAGACGGGACAGCGCCTCTGGGGCCAACGTCCTGACTTTC. As protein: CASRRDSASGANVLTF.

The V and J genes are TRBV15 and TRBJ2-7, with TRBD2 as a possible D gene (5 bases). Trimming removed 5 bases at V and 0 bases at J, with 8 bases between. CDR3 length equals 13 residues. Germline lookup yields CDR1 LNHNV and CDR2 YYDKDF (reference sequence). The CDR3 coding sequence is TGTGCCACCAGCTTAGACTACTCCTACGAGCAGTACTTC. Translating gives CATSLDYSYEQYF.

The chain couples TRBV11-3 to TRBJ1-1; no reliable D call. The CDR3 consists of 13 residues. CDR1 and CDR2 from the germline V gene are SGHNT and YENEEA. Trimming shortened V by 2 bases and J by 1 base, and 5 bases separated the two germline ends. The CDR3 bases are TGTGCCAGCAGCTTACGTACGAACACTGAAGCTTTCTTT. It translates to CASSLRTNTEAFF.

This chain joins TRBV15 and TRBJ2-1; D might be TRBD2 (5 bases). The V gene lost 0 bases and the J gene lost 10 bases, with 16 bases spanning the gap. The CDR3 sequence is 15 residues long. Per the germline V gene, CDR1 is LNHNV and CDR2 is YYDKDF (reference sequence). The CDR3 DNA sequence: TGTGCCACCAGCAGAGATCCCACCTTCTCGGGGGAGCAGTTCTTC. Translating it yields CATSRDPTFSGEQFF. The whole variable domain, remainder taken from reference TRBV15 and TRBJ2-1, is DAMVIQNPRYQVTQFGKPVTLSCSQTLNHNVMYWYQQKSSQAPKLLFHYYDKDFNNEADTPDNFQSRRPNTSFCFLDIRSPGLGDTAMYLCATSRDPTFSGEQFFGPGTRLTVL.

The chain links TRBV5-1 to TRBJ1-4; unclear D gene. The CDR3 is 14 residues long. V was pared by 1 base and J by 6 bases, with 10 bases between. Germline CDR1 is SGHRS and CDR2 is YFSETQ. The CDR3 reads CASSLLGGDEKLFF. Written as DNA, the CDR3 is TGCGCCAGCAGCTTGCTAGGCGGGGATGAAAAACTGTTTTTT.

V and J are TRBV5-1 and TRBJ2-1, with D unresolved. This CDR3 comprises 14 residues. V dropped 4 bases and J dropped 2 bases, with 10 bases sitting between them. CDR1 SGHRS and CDR2 YFSETQ come from the germline V gene. This CDR3 reads CASSPGSTYNEQFF. DNA for the CDR3: TGCGCCAGCAGCCCTGGGTCAACCTACAATGAGCAGTTCTTC.

This sequence joins TRBV19 and TRBJ1-2; D gene unclear. This CDR3 is 15 amino acids long. CDR1 is LNHDA, CDR2 SQIVND, per germline (reference sequence). Trimming took 5 bases from V and 4 from J, leaving 17 bases between them. CDR3 DNA: TGTGCCAGTAGTGTCACGGGAGGGTCTAGCTATGGCTACACCTTC. This gives the protein CASSVTGGSSYGYTF.

This clone was observed a few times. The chain employs TRBV15 and TRBJ2-7; no clear D. CDR1 is LNHNV, CDR2 YYDKDF, per germline (reference sequence). This CDR3 contains 13 residues. Between the trimmed V and J ends, which lost 0 bases and 7 bases, there was a span of 10 bases. This CDR3 is CATSRDPDREQYF. In nucleotides, the CDR3 is TGTGCCACCAGCAGAGACCCAGACCGAGAGCAGTACTTC.

The rearrangement links TRBV5-1 to TRBJ2-1, with D tentatively TRBD2 (6 bases). V lost 0 bases and J 0 bases, leaving 7 bases between the germline ends. Germline CDR1 reads SGHRS; CDR2 reads YFSETQ. This CDR3 spans 15 amino acids. CDR3 sequence: CASSLAGASYNEQFF. CDR3 coding DNA: TGCGCCAGCAGCTTGGCGGGAGCCTCCTACAATGAGCAGTTCTTC.

The chain combines TRBV20-1 with TRBJ2-5, with D hard to call. CDR3 length: 11 residues. V lost 2 bases to trimming and J lost 5 bases, with 6 bases between them. Germline values: CDR1 DFQATT, CDR2 SNEGSKA (reference sequence). CDR3 nucleotides: TGCAGTGCTAGAAGAAGGGAGACCCAGTACTTC. Protein product: CSARRRETQYF.

The chain has TRBV9 and TRBJ2-3; 9 bases line up with TRBD2. The CDR3 consists of 15 residues. The V gene's germline CDR1 is SGDLS and CDR2 YYNGEE. Germline trimming cut 0 bases from V and 10 bases from J; bases unmatched to any gene: 9. CDR3 in amino acids: CASSVGVAGEFAQYF. CDR3 coding DNA: TGTGCCAGCAGCGTAGGGGTAGCGGGAGAGTTTGCGCAGTATTTT.

The V call is TRBV6-5, the J call TRBJ2-7; D might be TRBD1 (6 bases). Germline V gives CDR1 MNHEY, CDR2 SVGAGI. This CDR3 is 13 amino acids long. V was pared by 5 bases and J by 3 bases, with 11 bases between. CDR3 region: CASSQGQNYEQYF. CDR3 DNA sequence: TGTGCCAGCAGTCAAGGACAGAACTACGAGCAGTACTTC.

The chain recombines TRBV28 with TRBJ2-7, with D tentatively TRBD1 or TRBD2 (5 bases each). CDR3 length equals 14 residues. CDR1 is MDHEN, CDR2 SYDVKM, per germline. The V end was cut by 2 bases, the J end by 5 bases, with 13 bases between. The CDR3 DNA reads as TGTGCCAGCAGTTTAGGGCAGGGAGTTGACGAGCAGTACTTC. Encoded protein: CASSLGQGVDEQYF.

This clone has a handful of counts. The chain combines TRBV19 with TRBJ1-1, with no clear D. CDR3 length equals 13 residues. V was clipped by 7 bases and J by 2 bases, with 11 bases between them. The germline V gene has CDR1 LNHDA and CDR2 SQIVND (reference sequence). The CDR3, as DNA: TGTGCCAGTATAGGAACACCTAACACTGAAGCTTTCTTT. Protein product: CASIGTPNTEAFF.

This clone was seen just once. This sequence joins TRBV5-1 and TRBJ2-2; 12 bases are a match to TRBD2. CDR1 and CDR2 from the germline V gene are SGHRS and YFSETQ. The V and J ends lost 3 bases and 4 bases, in that order; junction bases with no gene match: 4. The CDR3 spans 16 residues. The CDR3 DNA reads as TGCGCCAGCAGCTCTGGACTAGCGGGACCCACCGGGGAGCTGTTTTTT. This encodes CASSSGLAGPTGELFF.

This chain joins TRBV7-2 and TRBJ2-7; 11 positions match TRBD2. The CDR3 loop spans 17 amino acids. Trimming removed 1 base from V and 1 base from J; junction bases left unmatched: 6. Germline lookup yields CDR1 SGHTA and CDR2 FQGNSA. The CDR3 here is CASSLVSVAGGSYEQYF. CDR3 DNA sequence: TGTGCCAGCAGCTTAGTATCGGTAGCGGGAGGGTCCTACGAGCAGTACTTC. Together with reference TRBV7-2 and TRBJ2-7, the CDR3 gives the full variable domain: GAGVSQSPSNKVTEKGKDVELRCDPISGHTALYWYRQSLGQGLEFLIYFQGNSAPDKSGLPSDRFSAERTGGSVSTLTIQRTQQEDSAVYLCASSLVSVAGGSYEQYFGPGTRLTVT.

This rearrangement joins TRBV5-4 to TRBJ2-3; the D is unclear. CDR3 length: 13 amino acids. Deletions cut 6 bases from V and 4 bases from J, with 12 bases between. Germline assignment: CDR1 SGHNT and CDR2 YYREEE (reference sequence). The CDR3 DNA is TGTGCCAGCACCATTAGTCTAGCAGATACGCAGTATTTT. Translation: CASTISLADTQYF.

The chain combines TRBV12-5 with TRBJ1-2; D is uncertain. Deletions cut 0 bases from V and 8 bases from J, with 7 bases between. The CDR3 extends over 12 amino acids. CDR1 and CDR2 (germline): LGHNT, FRNRAP. The DNA of the CDR3 is TGTGCTAGTGGTTTGGTACCCGAAGGCTACACCTTC. Its protein is CASGLVPEGYTF.

The V and J genes are TRBV9 and TRBJ1-4; D is possibly TRBD1 (6 bases). The germline V gene has CDR1 SGDLS and CDR2 YYNGEE. The CDR3 has 14 residues. Trimming shortened V by 3 bases and J by 2 bases, and 8 bases separated the two germline ends. CDR3 region: CASSAGDTNEKLFF. The CDR3 DNA reads as TGTGCCAGCAGCGCAGGGGATACTAATGAAAAACTGTTTTTT.

This clone appeared a few times. The chain uses TRBV5-1 and TRBJ2-3; the D gene is possibly TRBD2 (7 bases). Germline V gene lookup returns CDR1 SGHRS and CDR2 YFSETQ. The CDR3 length is 15 residues. Trimming stripped 4 bases from V and 1 base from J, with 13 bases between. CDR3 residues: CASSGGDTRTDTQYF. CDR3 nucleotides: TGCGCCAGCAGCGGGGGGGACACCCGCACAGATACGCAGTATTTT.